The 21 T cell receptor beta chains presented below share a single source sample, sequenced in a study of blood T cell repertoires in COVID-19. Using immunoSEQ multiplex PCR, the repertoire was profiled, and TCRdb retains in-frame clones only, with some absent. The sample holds 100,000 to 150,000 clones, about 80% seen once. Sample: peripheral blood. Receptor source: a man between 60 and 70 years old with acute or convalescent COVID-19.

J is TRBJ1-2 and V is TRBV4-1, with 9 nucleotides matching TRBD1. In germline, CDR1 is MGHRA, CDR2 YSYEKL. The junction had 3 bases not matched to a gene; V was cut back by 1 base and J by 9 bases. The CDR3 consists of 13 residues. The CDR3 bases are TGCGCCAGCAGCCAAGGGGACAGGGCACGCTACACCTTC. This encodes CASSQGDRARYTF.

J is TRBJ2-3 and V is TRBV5-1; tentatively, D is TRBD2 (5 bases). Germline V gives CDR1 SGHRS, CDR2 YFSETQ. The CDR3 contains 13 residues. V was shortened by 0 bases and J by 6 bases, with 8 bases between the two germline ends. For the CDR3, the DNA is TGCGCCAGCAGCTTGGAGCGGCGGGATACGCAGTATTTT. This codes for CASSLERRDTQYF. The full variable domain, completed using reference TRBV5-1 and TRBJ2-3, is KAGVTQTPRYLIKTRGQQVTLSCSPISGHRSVSWYQQTPGQGLQFLFEYFSETQRNKGNFPGRFSGRQFSNSRSEMNVSTLELGDSALYLCASSLERRDTQYFGPGTRLTVL.

V usage is TRBV5-6 and J usage is TRBJ1-2, with D tentatively TRBD1 (6 bases). Germline CDR1 reads SGHDT; CDR2 reads YYEEEE. CDR3 length equals 15 residues. V lost 1 base and J 14 bases, leaving 24 bases between the germline ends. CDR3 bases: TGTGCCAGCAGCTTGAAATTCGGTAGGACAGCTGGTGTTACCTTC. Translation gives CASSLKFGRTAGVTF. The variable domain in full, with the rest retrieved from reference TRBV5-6 and TRBJ1-2, is DAGVTQSPTHLIKTRGQQVTLRCSPKSGHDTVSWYQQALGQGPQFIFQYYEEEERQRGNFPDRFSGHQFPNYSSELNVNALLLGDSALYLCASSLKFGRTAGVTFGSGTRLTVV.

This clone came up a few times. The chain couples TRBV5-1 to TRBJ2-7; tentative D call: TRBD2 (6 bases). Germline loops: CDR1 SGHRS, CDR2 YFSETQ. V was trimmed by 0 bases and J by 6 bases, leaving 10 bases between them. The CDR3 spans 13 residues. In nucleotides, the CDR3 is TGCGCCAGCAGCTTGGGTTTCGGGGGCGAGCAGTACTTC. This gives the protein CASSLGFGGEQYF. The full variable domain, its missing parts supplied by reference TRBV5-1 and TRBJ2-7, is KAGVTQTPRYLIKTRGQQVTLSCSPISGHRSVSWYQQTPGQGLQFLFEYFSETQRNKGNFPGRFSGRQFSNSRSEMNVSTLELGDSALYLCASSLGFGGEQYFGPGTRLTVT.

The chain has TRBV4-1 and TRBJ1-5; 10 nucleotides line up with TRBD1. Trimming cost V 2 bases and J 7 bases; bases outside gene matches: 8. Germline-derived CDR1 and CDR2 are MGHRA and YSYEKL. This CDR3 spans 16 amino acids. CDR3 protein: CASSQKLGTGVQPQHF. The CDR3 DNA is TGCGCCAGCAGCCAAAAGCTAGGGACAGGGGTCCAGCCCCAGCATTTT.

The gene calls are TRBV6-1 and TRBJ1-6; 10 bases are shared with TRBD1. Unmatched junction bases numbered 4, after V lost 3 bases and J lost 5 bases. CDR1 is MNHNS, CDR2 SASEGT, per germline. The CDR3 spans 16 residues. This CDR3 reads CASSDYGTGDNSPLHF. CDR3 bases: TGTGCCAGCAGTGATTATGGGACAGGGGATAATTCACCCCTCCACTTT.

J is TRBJ1-2 and V is TRBV3-1 (or the pseudogene TRBV3-2); D remains unclear. The germline V gene has CDR1 LGHDT and CDR2 YNNKEL (reference sequence). V lost 4 bases to trimming and J lost 7 bases, with 13 bases between them. This CDR3 comprises 13 residues. CDR3 in DNA: TGTGCCAGCAGCCCCCCGGTGAATTCTGGCTACACCTTC. Translating gives CASSPPVNSGYTF.

This chain links TRBV5-5 with TRBJ1-2; D unclear. The V end was cut by 0 bases, the J end by 4 bases, with 7 bases between. Per germline, CDR1 SGHKS and CDR2 YYEKEE (reference sequence). The length of the CDR3 is 13 residues. The CDR3 coding sequence is TGTGCCAGCAGCTTGGAACATACCTATGGCTACACCTTC. It encodes CASSLEHTYGYTF.

In regard to this clone: The sample carries other DNA sequences with the same CDR3. The chain combines TRBV5-1 with TRBJ2-3; 8 bases fit TRBD2. Germline lookup yields CDR1 SGHRS and CDR2 YFSETQ. CDR3 length: 16 amino acids. Trimming removed 2 bases from V and 1 base from J; junction bases left unmatched: 6. CDR3 nucleotide sequence: TGCGCCAGCAGCTTTGGACTAGCCGGGGGCACAGATACGCAGTATTTT. It is translated as CASSFGLAGGTDTQYF.

The chain employs TRBV3-1 (or the pseudogene TRBV3-2) and TRBJ1-1; D remains ambiguous. The germline V gene encodes CDR1 LGHDT and CDR2 YNNKEL (reference sequence). Trimming took off 2 bases at V and 8 bases at J, with 6 bases between the two ends. The CDR3 runs 11 residues. CDR3 protein: CASSQRREAFF. The CDR3, as DNA: TGTGCCAGCAGCCAACGCAGGGAAGCTTTCTTT.

The chain recombines TRBV5-1 with TRBJ1-4; 9 bases line up with TRBD1. Germline V gene sequence: CDR1 SGHRS, CDR2 YFSETQ. V shed 3 bases, J shed 3 bases, and the junction held 6 bases outside the gene matches. The CDR3 consists of 16 residues. The CDR3 is CASSSRTGEANEKLFF. The CDR3 coding sequence is TGCGCCAGCAGCTCCAGGACAGGGGAGGCTAATGAAAAACTGTTTTTT.

There are a few counts of this clone. The chain recombines TRBV27 with TRBJ1-1; 10 nucleotides line up with TRBD1. This CDR3 comprises 14 residues. With 7 bases clipped from V and 3 bases from J, the junction kept 5 bases outside the gene matches. Germline loops: CDR1 MNHEY, CDR2 SMNVEV (reference sequence). The chain's CDR3 is CASKPGQGYTEAFF. Written as DNA, the CDR3 is TGTGCCAGCAAACCGGGACAGGGGTACACTGAAGCTTTCTTT.

V is TRBV19 and J is TRBJ2-1, with 10 bases fitting TRBD1. CDR1 and CDR2 from the germline V gene are LNHDA and SQIVND (reference sequence). V trimming: 3 bases; J trimming: 8 bases; junction bases outside the gene matches: 10. CDR3 length equals 16 residues. Written as DNA, the CDR3 is TGTGCCAGTAGTATTATAGGGACAGGGGAGGACGATGAGCAGTTCTTC. Translation gives CASSIIGTGEDDEQFF.

The chain links TRBV7-9 to TRBJ2-7, with 9 bases that match TRBD2. Germline CDR1 SEHNR, CDR2 FQNEAQ (reference sequence). V dropped 1 base and J dropped 6; count of bases not matched to a gene: 7. The CDR3 is 15 amino acids. The CDR3 protein is CASSLVSGRLGEQYF. The CDR3 bases are TGTGCCAGCAGCTTAGTAAGCGGGAGGTTGGGCGAGCAGTACTTC.

The gene calls are TRBV27 and TRBJ1-6, with D possibly matching TRBD1 (6 bases). The CDR3 is made up of 18 amino acids. Germline CDR1 MNHEY, CDR2 SMNVEV (reference sequence). Between the trimmed V and J ends, which lost 6 bases and 0 bases, there was a span of 18 bases. CDR3 sequence reads: CASSLKPPGASYNSPLHF. DNA of the CDR3: TGTGCCAGCAGCCTAAAACCCCCAGGGGCCTCCTATAATTCACCCCTCCACTTT.

The V gene is TRBV7-9, the J gene TRBJ1-1; D is possibly TRBD1 (6 bases). CDR3 length: 13 residues. With 5 bases removed from V and 1 base from J, the gap between germline ends came to 8 bases. Germline V CDR1 and CDR2: SEHNR, FQNEAQ (reference sequence). This CDR3 is CASSLTGNTEAFF. DNA for the CDR3: TGTGCCAGCAGCCTGACAGGGAACACTGAAGCTTTCTTT.

The V gene is TRBV25-1, the J gene TRBJ2-7; 7 nucleotides align to TRBD1. CDR3 length: 14 amino acids. The trim removed 5 bases at V and 3 bases at J, leaving 7 bases unmatched. The germline gives CDR1 MGHDK, CDR2 SYGVNS. This CDR3 reads CASSTSDRSYEQYF. Written as DNA, the CDR3 is TGTGCCAGCAGTACCTCGGACAGGAGCTACGAGCAGTACTTC.

The chain recombines TRBV21-1 with TRBJ2-6; the DNA was not compared with TRBD2, the D call given in the table. TRBV21-1 is labeled a pseudogene. The CDR3 is 17 residues long. The CDR3 loop reads CASSSPKRGAGANVLTF. For the CDR3, the DNA is TGTGCCAGCAGCAGCCCTAAGCGGGGGGCTGGGGCCAACGTCCTGACTTTC.

This clone has ten or more counts. V is TRBV19 and J is TRBJ2-1, with a possible D match to TRBD2 (6 bases). The CDR3 consists of 15 residues. Germline assignment: CDR1 LNHDA and CDR2 SQIVND (reference sequence). V lost 5 bases to trimming and J lost 7 bases, with 18 bases between them. This CDR3 reads CASSPRGGTVNEQFF. CDR3 DNA sequence: TGTGCCAGTAGTCCCCGCGGAGGGACGGTTAATGAGCAGTTCTTC.

This clone was found once. The CDR3 protein is CASSPRTGNSPLHF. CDR3 DNA: TGTGCCAGCAGCCCTCGGACAGGAAATTCACCCCTCCACTTT. This chain joins TRBV27 and TRBJ1-6; 7 bases line up with TRBD1. The germline V gene encodes CDR1 MNHEY and CDR2 SMNVEV (reference sequence). Trimming cost V 6 bases and J 7 bases; bases outside gene matches: 6. This CDR3 contains 14 residues.

The chain employs TRBV24-1 and TRBJ2-5, with a weak D call TRBD1 (6 bases). V dropped 4 bases and J dropped 5 bases, with 16 bases sitting between them. The CDR3 consists of 15 residues. The germline CDR1 and CDR2 sequences are KGHDR and SFDVKD. The CDR3, as DNA: TGTGCCACCAGTGACCCGACAGGTCCTGGGGAGACCCAGTACTTC. This codes for CATSDPTGPGETQYF.